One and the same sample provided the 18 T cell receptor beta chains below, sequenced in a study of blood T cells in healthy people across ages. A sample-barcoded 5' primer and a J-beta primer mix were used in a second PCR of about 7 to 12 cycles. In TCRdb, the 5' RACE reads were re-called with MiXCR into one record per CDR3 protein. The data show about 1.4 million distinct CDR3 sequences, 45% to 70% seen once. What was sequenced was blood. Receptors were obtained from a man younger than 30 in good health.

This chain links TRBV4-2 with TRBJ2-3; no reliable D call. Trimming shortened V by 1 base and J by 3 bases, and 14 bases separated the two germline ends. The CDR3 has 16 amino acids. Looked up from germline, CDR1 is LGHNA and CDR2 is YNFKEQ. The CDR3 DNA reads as TGTGCCAGCAGCCAAGGGCTCGGCATGGGGACAGATACGCAGTATTTT. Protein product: CASSQGLGMGTDTQYF.

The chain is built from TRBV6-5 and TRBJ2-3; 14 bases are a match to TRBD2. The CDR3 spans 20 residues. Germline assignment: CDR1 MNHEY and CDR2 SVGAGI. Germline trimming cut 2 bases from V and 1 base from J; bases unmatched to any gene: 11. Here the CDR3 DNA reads TGTGCCAGCAGTTACCTCGGACCGGGACTAGCGGGAGTTGGCACAGATACGCAGTATTTT. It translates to CASSYLGPGLAGVGTDTQYF.

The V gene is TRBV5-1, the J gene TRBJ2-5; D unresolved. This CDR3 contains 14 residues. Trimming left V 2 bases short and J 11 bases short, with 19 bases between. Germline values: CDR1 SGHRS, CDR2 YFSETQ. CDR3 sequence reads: CASSFMDRLDEQYF. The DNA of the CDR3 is TGCGCCAGCAGCTTTATGGACCGTCTTGATGAGCAGTACTTC.

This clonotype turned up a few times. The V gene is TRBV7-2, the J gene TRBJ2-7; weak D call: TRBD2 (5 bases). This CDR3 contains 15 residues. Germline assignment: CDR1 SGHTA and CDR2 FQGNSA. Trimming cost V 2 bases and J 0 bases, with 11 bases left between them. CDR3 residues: CASSLRRVSSYEQYF. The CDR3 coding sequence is TGTGCCAGCAGCTTAAGGCGGGTAAGCTCCTACGAGCAGTACTTC.

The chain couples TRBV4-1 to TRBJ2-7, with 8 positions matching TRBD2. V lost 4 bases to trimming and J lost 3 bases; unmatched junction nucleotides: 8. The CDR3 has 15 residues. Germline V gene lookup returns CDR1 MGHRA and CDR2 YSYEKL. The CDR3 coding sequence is TGCGCCAGCAGCCCCGGAGCGGGGGACCTCTACGAGCAGTACTTC. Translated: CASSPGAGDLYEQYF.

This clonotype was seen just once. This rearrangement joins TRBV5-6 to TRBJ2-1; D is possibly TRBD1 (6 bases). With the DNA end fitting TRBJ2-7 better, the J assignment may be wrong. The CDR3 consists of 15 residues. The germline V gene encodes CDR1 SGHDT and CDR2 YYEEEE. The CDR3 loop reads CASRPTGSVYNEQYF. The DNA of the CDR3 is TGTGCCAGCAGACCAACAGGGTCTGTCTACAATGAGCAGTACTTC.

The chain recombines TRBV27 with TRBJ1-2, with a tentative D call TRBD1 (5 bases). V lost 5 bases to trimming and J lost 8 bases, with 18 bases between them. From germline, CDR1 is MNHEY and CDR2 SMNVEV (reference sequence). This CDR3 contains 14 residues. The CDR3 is CASSSPGADRGYTF. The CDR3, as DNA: TGTGCCAGCAGTAGTCCCGGGGCGGACCGGGGCTACACCTTC.

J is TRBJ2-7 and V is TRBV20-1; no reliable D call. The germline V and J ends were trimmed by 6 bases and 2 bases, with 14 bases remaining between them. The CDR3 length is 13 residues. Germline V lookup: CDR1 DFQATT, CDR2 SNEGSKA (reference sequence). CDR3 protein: CSALRDTTYEQYF. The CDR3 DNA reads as TGCAGTGCCCTTCGAGACACCACCTACGAGCAGTACTTC.

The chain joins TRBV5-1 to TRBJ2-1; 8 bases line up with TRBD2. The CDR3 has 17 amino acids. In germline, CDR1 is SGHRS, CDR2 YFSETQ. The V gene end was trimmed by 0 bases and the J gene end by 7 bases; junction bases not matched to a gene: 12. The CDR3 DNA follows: TGCGCCAGCAGCTTGGTATACGGGGGGGCATTTTTGAATGAGCAGTTCTTC. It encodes CASSLVYGGAFLNEQFF.

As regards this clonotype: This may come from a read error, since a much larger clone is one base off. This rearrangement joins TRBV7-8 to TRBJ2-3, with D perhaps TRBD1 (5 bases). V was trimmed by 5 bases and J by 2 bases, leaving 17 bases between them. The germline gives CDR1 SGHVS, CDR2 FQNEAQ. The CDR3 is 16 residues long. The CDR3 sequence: CASSRQQGTNTDTQYF. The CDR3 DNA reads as TGTGCCAGCAGCCGTCAGCAGGGTACTAACACAGATACGCAGTATTTT. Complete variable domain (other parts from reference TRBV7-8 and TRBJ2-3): GAGVSQSPRYKVAKRGQDVALRCDPISGHVSLFWYQQALGQGPEFLTYFQNEAQLDKSGLPSDRFFAERPEGSVSTLKIQRTQQEDSAVYLCASSRQQGTNTDTQYFGPGTRLTVL.

CDR3 residues: CASGNYNEQYF. CDR3 DNA sequence: TGTGCCAGCGGCAATTACAATGAGCAGTACTTC. The chain combines TRBV6-2 or TRBV6-3 with TRBJ2-7; D remains unclear. CDR3 size: 11 residues. Germline CDR1 and CDR2: MNHEY and SVGEGT. V shed 8 bases and J shed 7 bases, with 12 bases lying between them.

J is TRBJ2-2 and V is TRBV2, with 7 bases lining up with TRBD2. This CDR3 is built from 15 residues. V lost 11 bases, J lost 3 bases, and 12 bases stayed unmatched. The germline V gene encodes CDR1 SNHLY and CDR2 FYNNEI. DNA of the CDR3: TGTGCCGGCCGAAGTGCGGGGGTATACACCGGGGAGCTGTTTTTT. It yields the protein CAGRSAGVYTGELFF.

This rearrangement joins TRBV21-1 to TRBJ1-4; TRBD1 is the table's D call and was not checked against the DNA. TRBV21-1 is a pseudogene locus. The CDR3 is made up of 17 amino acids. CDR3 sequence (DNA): TGTGCCAGCAGCAAAGTGCAGGGGGCAGCACCTAATGAAAAACTGTTTTTT. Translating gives CASSKVQGAAPNEKLFF.

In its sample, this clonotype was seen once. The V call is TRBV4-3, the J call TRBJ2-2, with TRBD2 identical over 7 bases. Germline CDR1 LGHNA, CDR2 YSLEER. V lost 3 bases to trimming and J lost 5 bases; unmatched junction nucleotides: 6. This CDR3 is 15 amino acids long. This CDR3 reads CASSQTGGHTGELFF. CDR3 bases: TGCGCCAGCAGCCAGACGGGGGGTCATACCGGGGAGCTGTTTTTT.

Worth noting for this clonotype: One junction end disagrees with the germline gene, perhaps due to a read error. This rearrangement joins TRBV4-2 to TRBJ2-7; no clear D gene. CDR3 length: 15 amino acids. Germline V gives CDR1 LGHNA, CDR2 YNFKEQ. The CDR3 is CAGSPYTVLGNEQYF. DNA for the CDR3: TGTGCCGGCAGCCCCTATACAGTGCTGGGGAACGAGCAGTACTTC.

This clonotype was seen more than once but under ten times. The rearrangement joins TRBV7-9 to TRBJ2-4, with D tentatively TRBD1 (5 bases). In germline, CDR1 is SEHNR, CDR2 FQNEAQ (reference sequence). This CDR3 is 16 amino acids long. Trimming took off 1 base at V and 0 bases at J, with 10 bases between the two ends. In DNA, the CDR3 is TGTGCCAGCAGCTTAGGACAGTTGCTAGCCAAAAACATTCAGTACTTC. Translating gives CASSLGQLLAKNIQYF. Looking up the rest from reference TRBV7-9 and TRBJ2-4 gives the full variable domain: DTGVSQNPRHKITKRGQNVTFRCDPISEHNRLYWYRQTLGQGPEFLTYFQNEAQLEKSRLLSDRFSAERPKGSFSTLEIQRTEQGDSAMYLCASSLGQLLAKNIQYFGAGTRLSVL.

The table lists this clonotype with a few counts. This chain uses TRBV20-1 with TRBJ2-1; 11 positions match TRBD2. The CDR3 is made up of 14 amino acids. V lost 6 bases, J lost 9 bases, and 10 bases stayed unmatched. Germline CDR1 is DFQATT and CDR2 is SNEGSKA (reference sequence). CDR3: CSAAVAGGYGEQFF. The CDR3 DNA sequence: TGCAGTGCCGCTGTAGCGGGGGGGTACGGTGAGCAGTTCTTC.

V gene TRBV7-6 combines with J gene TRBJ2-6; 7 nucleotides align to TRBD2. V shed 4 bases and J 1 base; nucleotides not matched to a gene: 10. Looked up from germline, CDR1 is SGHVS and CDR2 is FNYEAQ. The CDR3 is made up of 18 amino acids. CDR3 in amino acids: CASSSGREGSSGANVLTF. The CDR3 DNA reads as TGTGCCAGCAGCTCCGGCAGGGAGGGTTCATCTGGGGCCAACGTCCTGACTTTC.